The following is a T cell receptor beta chain sequence with its context. Its cognate antigen is unknown. One end of the junction varies from germline; a read error may be responsible. These data originate in a study of beta chain features in type 1 diabetes. Study summary: Healthy donors resembled patients in age, gender and cell yields. Study-wide findings and caveats: The naive, central memory and Treg TCRB repertoires showed an apparent similarity that was greater among patients than among healthy donors. Shortening that was moderate but significant affected the TCRB CDR3s of Type 1 diabetes patients in all four CD4+ subsets.

The single heparinised draw taken from each donor contained roughly 100 mL of blood on average. CD45RO/CCR7/CD25/CD127/CD95/CD27 staining was used to isolate CD4+ naive, central memory, regulatory and stem cell-like memory cells by sorting. The CDR3 sequence is 9 residues long. Germline V gene data show CDR1 as WNHNN and CDR2 as SYGVQD (reference sequence). All of the isolated RNA was reverse transcribed, so expressed TCRB transcripts were sequenced. Clones were read by immunoSEQ multiplex PCR, and TCRdb kept only the in-frame ones, dropping some. This sample has hundreds of thousands of clones; around an eighth occur once, and the top ten carry less than 0.025%.

Sample: naive CD4+ T cells from blood. This receptor was identified in a man aged 18 to 29 with type 1 diabetes. The J gene is TRBJ2-7, the V gene TRBV10-1; D call uncertain. The CDR3 DNA sequence: TGCGCCAGCGGGCCGGGCCCCACCTTC. This translates into CASGPGPTF.